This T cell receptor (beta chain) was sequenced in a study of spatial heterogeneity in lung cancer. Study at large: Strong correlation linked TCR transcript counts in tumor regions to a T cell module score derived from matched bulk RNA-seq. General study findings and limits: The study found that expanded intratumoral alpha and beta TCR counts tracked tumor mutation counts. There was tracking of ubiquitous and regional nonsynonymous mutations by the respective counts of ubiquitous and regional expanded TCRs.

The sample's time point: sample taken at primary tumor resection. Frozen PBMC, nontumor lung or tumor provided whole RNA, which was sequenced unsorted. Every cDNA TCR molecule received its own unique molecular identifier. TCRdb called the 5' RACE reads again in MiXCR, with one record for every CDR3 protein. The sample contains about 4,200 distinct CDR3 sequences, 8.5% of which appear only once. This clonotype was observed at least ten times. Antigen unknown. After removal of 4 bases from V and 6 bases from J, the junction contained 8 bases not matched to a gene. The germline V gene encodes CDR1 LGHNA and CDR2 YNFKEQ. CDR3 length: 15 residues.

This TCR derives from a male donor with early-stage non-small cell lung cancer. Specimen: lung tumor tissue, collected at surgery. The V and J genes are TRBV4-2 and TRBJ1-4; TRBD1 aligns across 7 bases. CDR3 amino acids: CASSPKTGLDEKLFF. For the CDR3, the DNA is TGTGCCAGCAGCCCTAAGACAGGGCTCGATGAAAAACTGTTTTTT.